This entry lists 9 T cell receptor beta chains sequenced from one sample in a study of blood T cell repertoires in COVID-19. The protocol was immunoSEQ multiplex PCR, while the TCRdb copy is restricted to in-frame clones and leaves out a portion. The repertoire includes 150,000 to 200,000 clones, around 81% of them detected once, and under 3% sits in the top ten. The material sequenced was peripheral blood. These receptors came from a human donor with acute or convalescent COVID-19. The donor label of this sample is uncertain.

This clone has a handful of counts. This chain links TRBV5-5 with TRBJ1-1; D is undetermined. Germline CDR1 reads SGHKS; CDR2 reads YYEKEE (reference sequence). Deletions cut 4 bases from V and 3 bases from J, with 13 bases between. This CDR3 has 14 amino acids. The CDR3, as DNA: TGTGCCAGCAGCCCCCGGTGGGAGGACACTGAAGCTTTCTTT. It is translated as CASSPRWEDTEAFF.

The J gene is TRBJ1-1, the V gene TRBV6-5; 7 bases align to TRBD1. CDR1 and CDR2 (germline): MNHEY, SVGAGI. Trimming took 2 bases from V and 7 from J; bases not matched to a gene: 13. This CDR3 is built from 16 residues. CDR3 nucleotide sequence: TGTGCCAGCAGTTACACGGACAGCCCAGGGGGTGATGAAGCTTTCTTT. This translates into CASSYTDSPGGDEAFF.

V is TRBV9 and J is TRBJ2-3, with D perhaps matching TRBD2 (5 bases). The CDR3 contains 12 residues. Trimming took off 3 bases at V and 7 bases at J, with 9 bases between the two ends. Germline V CDR1 and CDR2: SGDLS, YYNGEE. CDR3 bases: TGTGCCAGCAGCGGGGCCGGGAATACGCAGTATTTT. This codes for CASSGAGNTQYF.

The rearrangement uses TRBV5-6 and TRBJ2-5, with 7 bases fitting TRBD1. The germline V gene has CDR1 SGHDT and CDR2 YYEEEE. V lost 4 bases to trimming and J lost 1 base; unmatched junction nucleotides: 16. CDR3 length equals 18 residues. CDR3 DNA: TGTGCCAGCAGCATGGGAAGGGCAGGGGGTCCCACCCAAGAGACCCAGTACTTC. Translating it yields CASSMGRAGGPTQETQYF.

The J gene is TRBJ1-4, the V gene TRBV12-3 or TRBV12-4; 8 nucleotides match TRBD1. J was trimmed by 6 bases and V by 8 bases; bases with no gene match: 5. The length of the CDR3 is 13 residues. The DNA for the CDR3 is TGTGCCAGCGGCGACAGGGGTGATGAAAAACTGTTTTTT. Amino acids: CASGDRGDEKLFF.

This chain links TRBV5-3 with TRBJ2-7, with TRBD1 matching over 7 bases. TRBV5-3 falls under the ORF class, with uncertain function. V lost 6 bases to trimming and J lost 3 bases; unmatched junction nucleotides: 18. The CDR3 is made up of 17 amino acids. CDR3 DNA sequence: TGTGCCAGAAAGATTCCGGCGCCTGTGGCAGGGGGCTACGAGCAGTACTTC. It codes for CARKIPAPVAGGYEQYF.

The rearrangement joins TRBV30 to TRBJ2-3; D gene uncertain. V was trimmed by 3 bases and J by 8 bases, leaving 12 bases between them. CDR3 size: 12 residues. Germline V lookup: CDR1 GTSNPN, CDR2 SVGIG (reference sequence). As DNA, the CDR3 is TGTGCCTGGAGCCCCTCGGGTCGTACGCAGTATTTT. This codes for CAWSPSGRTQYF.

The J gene is TRBJ1-2, the V gene TRBV28; TRBD1 matches 7 bases. The junction had 7 bases not matched to a gene; V was cut back by 7 bases and J by 8 bases. From germline, CDR1 is MDHEN and CDR2 SYDVKM. The CDR3 spans 12 residues. CDR3 protein: CASKDRVRGYTF. The CDR3 bases are TGTGCCAGCAAAGACAGGGTGCGGGGCTACACCTTC.

This chain links TRBV15 with TRBJ1-6; possible D gene TRBD1, 6 bases. The CDR3 loop spans 15 amino acids. The germline V gene has CDR1 LNHNV and CDR2 YYDKDF (reference sequence). Trimming pared 0 bases from V and 9 bases from J, leaving 12 bases between. The CDR3 DNA follows: TGTGCCACCAGCAGAGATCTCCGGGACACTTCACCCCTCCACTTT. Residues: CATSRDLRDTSPLHF.